The clone carrying this T cell receptor beta chain has more than one count but fewer than ten. The antigen is unknown. This specimen belongs to a study of cytomegalovirus exposure and HLA in healthy donors. Whole-study context: Genotyping of 400 or so donors showed that 80% to 85% belonged to the Caucasian-associated ancestry cluster.

The PCR was carried out with 60 Vbeta primers and 13 Jbeta primers. Data came from immunoSEQ multiplex PCR; TCRdb stores just in-frame clones and leaves some out. The table records 100,000 or so clones, approximately 16% of them present only once. Study-wide results and caveats: HLA alleles were associated with 15,000 to 20,000 TCR beta sequences in a later analysis at 0.05 false discovery rate.

CDR1 and CDR2 from the germline V gene are MNHNS and SASEGT. This CDR3 comprises 14 residues. V lost 0 bases and J 6 bases, leaving 8 bases between the germline ends. J is TRBJ2-2 and V is TRBV6-1; a possible D gene is TRBD2 (5 bases). This receptor was obtained from a female donor in good health and CMV-seronegative. Input material: PBMCs. The CDR3 DNA is TGTGCCAGCAGTGAAGCGCGGGCAGCCGGGGAGCTGTTTTTT. Translating it yields CASSEARAAGELFF.